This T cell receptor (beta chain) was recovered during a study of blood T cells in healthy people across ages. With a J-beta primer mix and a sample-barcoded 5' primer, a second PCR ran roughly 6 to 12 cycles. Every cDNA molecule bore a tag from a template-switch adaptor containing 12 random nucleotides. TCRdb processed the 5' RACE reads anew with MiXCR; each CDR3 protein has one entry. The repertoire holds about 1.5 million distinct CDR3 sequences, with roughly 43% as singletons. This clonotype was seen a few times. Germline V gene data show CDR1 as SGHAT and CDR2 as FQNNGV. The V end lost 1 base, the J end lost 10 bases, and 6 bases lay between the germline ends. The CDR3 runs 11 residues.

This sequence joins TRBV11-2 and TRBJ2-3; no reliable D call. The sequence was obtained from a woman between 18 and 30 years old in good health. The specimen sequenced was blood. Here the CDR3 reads CASSLAFPQYF. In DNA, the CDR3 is TGTGCCAGCAGCTTAGCTTTCCCGCAGTATTTT.